The clone carrying this TCR beta chain was observed many times. Germline V CDR1 and CDR2: LGHNA, YSLEER. CDR3 length: 17 amino acids. Trimming stripped 1 base from V and 0 bases from J, with 15 bases between. This specimen comes from a study of molecular identifiers for immune sequencing clone quantification. TCRdb reanalysed the PCR reads using MiXCR and keeps one entry per CDR3 protein. The table has more than 450,000 distinct CDR3 sequences, around 23% seen once. J is TRBJ1-1 and V is TRBV4-3; D uncertain. The clonotype was recovered from a human donor in good health. Some libraries in this study had Jurkat cell RNA spiked in. The sequencing sample was made of naive CD8+ T cells from blood, with Jurkat cell RNA spiked in. Subset noted: FACS-sorted CD8+CD4-CCR7+CD45RA+ naive T cells. CDR3 protein: CASSQALRASVNTEAFF. CDR3 DNA sequence: TGCGCCAGCAGCCAAGCCCTGCGGGCCTCAGTGAACACTGAAGCTTTCTTT.